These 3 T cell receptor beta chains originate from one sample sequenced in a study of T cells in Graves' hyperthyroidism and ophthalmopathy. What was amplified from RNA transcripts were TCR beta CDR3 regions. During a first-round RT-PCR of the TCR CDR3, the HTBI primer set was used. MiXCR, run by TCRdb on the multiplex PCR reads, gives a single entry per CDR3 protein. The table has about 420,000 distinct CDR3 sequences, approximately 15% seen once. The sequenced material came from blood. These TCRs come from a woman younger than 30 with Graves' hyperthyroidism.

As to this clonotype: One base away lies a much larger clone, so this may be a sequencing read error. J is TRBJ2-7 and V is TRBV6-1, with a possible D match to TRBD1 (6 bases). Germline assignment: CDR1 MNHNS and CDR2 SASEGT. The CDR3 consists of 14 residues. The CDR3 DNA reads TGTGTCAGCAGTGACCGGGACATCGTCGGGGAGCAGTACTTC. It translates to CVSSDRDIVGEQYF.

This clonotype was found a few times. CDR3 sequence reads: CASTLKADTQYF. The CDR3 nucleotides read TGTGCCAGCACCCTAAAGGCAGATACGCAGTATTTT. The chain has TRBV7-9 and TRBJ2-3; D not certain. CDR1 and CDR2 from the germline V gene are SEHNR and FQNEAQ (reference sequence). The CDR3 spans 12 residues. The V end was cut by 7 bases, the J end by 4 bases, with 9 bases between.

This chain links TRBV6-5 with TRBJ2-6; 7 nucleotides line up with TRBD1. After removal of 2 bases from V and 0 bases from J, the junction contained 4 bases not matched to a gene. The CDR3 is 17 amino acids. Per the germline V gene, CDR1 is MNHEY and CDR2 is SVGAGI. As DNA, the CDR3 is TGTGCCAGCAGTTACGGGGACAGTAGCTCTGGGGCCAACGTCCTGACTTTC. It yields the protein CASSYGDSSSGANVLTF.